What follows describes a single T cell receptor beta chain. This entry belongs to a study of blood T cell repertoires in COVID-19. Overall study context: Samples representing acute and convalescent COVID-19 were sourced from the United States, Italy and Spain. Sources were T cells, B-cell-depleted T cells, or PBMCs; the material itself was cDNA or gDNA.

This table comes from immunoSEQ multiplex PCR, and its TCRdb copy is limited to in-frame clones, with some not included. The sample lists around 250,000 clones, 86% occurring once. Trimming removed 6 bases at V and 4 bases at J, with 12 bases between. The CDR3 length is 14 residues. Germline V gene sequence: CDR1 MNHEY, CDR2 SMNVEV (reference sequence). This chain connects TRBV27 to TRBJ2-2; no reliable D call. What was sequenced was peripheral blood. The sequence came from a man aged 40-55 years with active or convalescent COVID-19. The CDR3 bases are TGTGCCAGCAGCCCAGGTCCAGCCACCGGGGAGCTGTTTTTT. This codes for CASSPGPATGELFF.